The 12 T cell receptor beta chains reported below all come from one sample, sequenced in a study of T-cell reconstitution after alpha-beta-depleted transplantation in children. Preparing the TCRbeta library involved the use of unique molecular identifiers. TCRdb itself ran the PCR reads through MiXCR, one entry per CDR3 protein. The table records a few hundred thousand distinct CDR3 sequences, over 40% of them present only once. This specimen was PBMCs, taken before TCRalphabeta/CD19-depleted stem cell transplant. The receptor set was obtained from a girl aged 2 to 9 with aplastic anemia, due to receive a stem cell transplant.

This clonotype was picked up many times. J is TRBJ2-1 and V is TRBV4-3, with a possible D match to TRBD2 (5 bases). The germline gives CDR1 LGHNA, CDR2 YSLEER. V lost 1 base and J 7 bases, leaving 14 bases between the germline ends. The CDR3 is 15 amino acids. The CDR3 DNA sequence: TGCGCCAGCAGCCAAGTCCCGGAGGCGGCGAATGAGCAGTTCTTC. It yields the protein CASSQVPEAANEQFF.

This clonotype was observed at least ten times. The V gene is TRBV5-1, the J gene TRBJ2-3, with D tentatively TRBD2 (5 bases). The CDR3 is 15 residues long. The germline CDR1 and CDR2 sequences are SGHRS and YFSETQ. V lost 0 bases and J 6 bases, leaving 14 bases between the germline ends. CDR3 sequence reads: CASSLAGVGSDTQYF. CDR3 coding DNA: TGCGCCAGCAGCTTGGCCGGGGTAGGGTCGGATACGCAGTATTTT.

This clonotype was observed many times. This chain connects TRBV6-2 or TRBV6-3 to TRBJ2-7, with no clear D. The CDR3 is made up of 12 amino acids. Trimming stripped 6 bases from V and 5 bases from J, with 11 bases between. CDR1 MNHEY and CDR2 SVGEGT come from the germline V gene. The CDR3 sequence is CASSLTSDEQYF. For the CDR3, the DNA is TGTGCCAGCAGCCTAACTTCGGACGAGCAGTACTTC.

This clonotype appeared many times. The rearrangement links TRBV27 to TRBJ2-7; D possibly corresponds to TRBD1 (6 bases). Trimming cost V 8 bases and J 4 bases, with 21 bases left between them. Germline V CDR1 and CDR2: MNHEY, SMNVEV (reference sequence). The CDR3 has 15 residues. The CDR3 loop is CASGVSRGGKYEQYF. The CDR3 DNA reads TGTGCCAGCGGGGTCTCCAGGGGTGGCAAGTACGAGCAGTACTTC.

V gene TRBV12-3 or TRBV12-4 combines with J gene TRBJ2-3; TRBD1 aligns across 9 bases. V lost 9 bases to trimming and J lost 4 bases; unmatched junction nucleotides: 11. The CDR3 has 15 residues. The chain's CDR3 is CASSTGTGFPDTQYF. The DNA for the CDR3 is TGTGCCAGTTCCACCGGGACAGGGTTTCCAGATACGCAGTATTTT.

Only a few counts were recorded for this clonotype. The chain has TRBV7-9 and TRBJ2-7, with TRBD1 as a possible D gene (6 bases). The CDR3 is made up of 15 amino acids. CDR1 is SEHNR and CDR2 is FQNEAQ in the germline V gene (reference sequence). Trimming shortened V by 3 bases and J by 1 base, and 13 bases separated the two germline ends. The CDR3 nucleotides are TGTGCCAGCAGCTTTCAGGGGCCCTTATCCTACGAGCAGTACTTC. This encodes CASSFQGPLSYEQYF.

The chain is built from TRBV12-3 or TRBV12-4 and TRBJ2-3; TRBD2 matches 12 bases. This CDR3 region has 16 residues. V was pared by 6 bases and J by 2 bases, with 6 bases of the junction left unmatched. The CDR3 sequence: CASRTSGGQNTDTQYF. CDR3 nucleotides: TGTGCCAGCAGGACTAGCGGGGGTCAGAACACAGATACGCAGTATTTT.

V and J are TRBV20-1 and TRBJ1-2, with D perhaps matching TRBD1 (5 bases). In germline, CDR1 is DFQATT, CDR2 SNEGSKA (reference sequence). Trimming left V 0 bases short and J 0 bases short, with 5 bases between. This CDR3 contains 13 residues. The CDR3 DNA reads TGCAGTGCTAGAGAGGGGGCTAACTATGGCTACACCTTC. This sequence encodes CSAREGANYGYTF.

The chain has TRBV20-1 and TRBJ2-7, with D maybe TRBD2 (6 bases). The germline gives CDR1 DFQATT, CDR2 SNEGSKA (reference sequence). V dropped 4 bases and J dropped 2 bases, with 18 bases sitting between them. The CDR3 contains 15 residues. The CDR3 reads CSANDRPGVAYEQYF. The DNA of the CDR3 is TGCAGTGCTAACGACCGTCCGGGGGTGGCCTACGAGCAGTACTTC.

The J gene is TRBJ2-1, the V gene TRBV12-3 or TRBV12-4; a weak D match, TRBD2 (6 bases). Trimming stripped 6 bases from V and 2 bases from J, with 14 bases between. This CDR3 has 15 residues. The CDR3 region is CASSTIAAAYNEQFF. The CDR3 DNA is TGTGCCAGCAGCACCATAGCGGCCGCCTACAATGAGCAGTTCTTC.

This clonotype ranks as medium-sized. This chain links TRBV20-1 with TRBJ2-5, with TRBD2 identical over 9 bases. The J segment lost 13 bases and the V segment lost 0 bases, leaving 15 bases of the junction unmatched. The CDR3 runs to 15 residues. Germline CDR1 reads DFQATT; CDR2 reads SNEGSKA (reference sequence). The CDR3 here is CSARDLLAGIKYPYF. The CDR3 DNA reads TGCAGTGCTAGAGATCTTCTAGCGGGAATAAAGTATCCGTACTTC.

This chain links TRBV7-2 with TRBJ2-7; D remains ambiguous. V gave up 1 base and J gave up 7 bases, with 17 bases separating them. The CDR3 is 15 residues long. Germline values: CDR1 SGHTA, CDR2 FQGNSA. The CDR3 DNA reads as TGTGCCAGCAGCTTAGAGAGGTCCCGTATCTTGGAGCAGTACTTC. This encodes CASSLERSRILEQYF.